This T cell receptor (beta chain) was retrieved from a study of response to subunit inactivated influenza vaccine. TCRdb ran MiXCR on the RT-PCR reads and lists one entry per CDR3 protein. The sample holds about 540,000 distinct CDR3 sequences, roughly a quarter seen once. Germline V CDR1 and CDR2: MNHEY, SVGEGT. Trimming removed 3 bases from V and 6 bases from J, with 10 bases in between. The CDR3 extends over 13 amino acids. This sample also appeared in a second study, on T cells expressing NK-cell markers. From that paper: cDNA encoding TCR beta was synthesized via 5'RACE template switching incorporating UMIs. Seven of the eight sequenced donors were classified as HCMV-seropositive, and one was classified as seronegative. Several donors likewise had their CD3+CD56-NKG2C+ fraction led by these clonotypes.

The chain links TRBV6-2 or TRBV6-3 to TRBJ2-3; D is undetermined. The sample here was CD4+ T cells sorted from PBMCs, taken 11 to 12 days after vaccination. This receptor was obtained from a man aged 50-60 years who received an inactivated influenza vaccine. CDR3 coding DNA: TGTGCCAGCAGTTATTCGGAGTTGGATACGCAGTATTTT. Protein: CASSYSELDTQYF.